Each of the 4 T cell receptor beta chains below was sequenced from the same sample in a study of T cell responses to AZD1222 COVID-19 vaccine. TCRdb's copy holds only in-frame clones and misses some; the assay was immunoSEQ multiplex PCR. The repertoire holds under 200,000 clones, with around 90% as singletons. Material: peripheral blood, obtained 28 days after the second dose of the MenACWY control vaccine. The receptors originated from an adult who received the MenACWY meningococcal vaccine as a control.

The chain combines TRBV5-1 with TRBJ1-3, with 8 nucleotides matching TRBD1. The CDR3 is 16 amino acids. Germline lookup yields CDR1 SGHRS and CDR2 YFSETQ. With V trimmed by 4 bases and J by 2 bases, 8 bases remained unmatched. The CDR3 loop reads CASSPQVTGAGNTIYF. CDR3 DNA: TGCGCCAGCAGCCCGCAAGTGACAGGGGCTGGAAACACCATATATTTT.

This clone was recorded once. The V and J genes are TRBV27 and TRBJ2-2; the D gene is possibly TRBD2 (5 bases). The CDR3 length is 16 residues. The V gene's germline CDR1 is MNHEY and CDR2 SMNVEV (reference sequence). V lost 0 bases and J 3 bases, leaving 11 bases between the germline ends. The CDR3 protein is CASSLSPGLYTGELFF. CDR3 DNA sequence: TGTGCCAGCAGTTTATCCCCCGGACTTTACACCGGGGAGCTGTTTTTT.

This clone was counted only a few times. The genes are TRBV5-1 and TRBJ1-1; the match to TRBD1 covers 9 bases. Germline-derived CDR1 and CDR2 are SGHRS and YFSETQ. Losses at the gene ends were 3 bases for V and 4 bases for J; bases not matched to a gene: 1. The CDR3 totals 13 residues. DNA for the CDR3: TGCGCCAGCAGCTGGGGACAGGGCACTGAAGCTTTCTTT. Its protein product is CASSWGQGTEAFF.

In its sample, this clone was seen a few times. The chain combines TRBV19 with TRBJ2-5, with unresolved D. Germline assignment: CDR1 LNHDA and CDR2 SQIVND (reference sequence). The CDR3 contains 13 residues. The ends were cut back, 3 bases at V and 1 base at J, with 6 bases in the middle. The CDR3 sequence: CASSMSSQETQYF. DNA for the CDR3: TGTGCCAGTAGTATGTCTTCCCAAGAGACCCAGTACTTC.